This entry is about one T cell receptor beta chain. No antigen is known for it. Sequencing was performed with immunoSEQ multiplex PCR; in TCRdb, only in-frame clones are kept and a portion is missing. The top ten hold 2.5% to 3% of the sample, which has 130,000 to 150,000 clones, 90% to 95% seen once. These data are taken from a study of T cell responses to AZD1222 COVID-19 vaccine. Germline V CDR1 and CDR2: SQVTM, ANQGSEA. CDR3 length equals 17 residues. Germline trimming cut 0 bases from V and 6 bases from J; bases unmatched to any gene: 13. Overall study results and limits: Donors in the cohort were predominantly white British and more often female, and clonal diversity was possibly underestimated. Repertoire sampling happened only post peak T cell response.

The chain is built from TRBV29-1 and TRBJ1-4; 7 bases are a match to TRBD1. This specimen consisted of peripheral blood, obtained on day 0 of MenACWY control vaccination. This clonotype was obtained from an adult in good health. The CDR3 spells CSVEETVRQGLDEKLFF. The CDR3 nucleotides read TGCAGCGTTGAAGAAACGGTCCGACAGGGTTTGGATGAAAAACTGTTTTTT.